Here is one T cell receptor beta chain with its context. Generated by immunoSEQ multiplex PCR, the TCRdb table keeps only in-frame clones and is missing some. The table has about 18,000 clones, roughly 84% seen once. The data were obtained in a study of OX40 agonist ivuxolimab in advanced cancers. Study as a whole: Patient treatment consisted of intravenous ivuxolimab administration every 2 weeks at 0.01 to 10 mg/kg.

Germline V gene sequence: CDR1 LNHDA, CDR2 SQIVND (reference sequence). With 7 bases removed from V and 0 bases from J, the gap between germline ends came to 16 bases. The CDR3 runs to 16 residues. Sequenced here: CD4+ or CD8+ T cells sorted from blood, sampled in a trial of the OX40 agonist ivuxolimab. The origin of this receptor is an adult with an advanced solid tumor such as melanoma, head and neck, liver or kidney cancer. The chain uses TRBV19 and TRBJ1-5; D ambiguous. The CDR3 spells CASNYRAGYSNQPQHF. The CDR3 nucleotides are TGTGCCAGTAATTATAGGGCAGGTTATAGCAATCAGCCCCAGCATTTT.